This section outlines one T cell receptor (beta chain) sequence together with its context. Its antigen target is currently unknown. The sample holds no much larger clone one base away, and base qualities are not on file. The immunoSEQ Assay, a bias-controlled multiplex PCR, was used to amplify TCRbeta CDR3 regions from genomic DNA. As for the authors' bioinformatics: The number of nucleated cells in each sample was estimated from the amplification of reference gene primers within the assay. To quantify the absolute abundance of each unique TCRbeta CDR3 rearrangement, sequence reads were collapsed and filtered. For each sample, productive Simpson clonality was calculated as the square root of Simpson's diversity index over productive rearrangements. This immuneACCESS table, as held by TCRdb, lists in-frame sequences with V and J called but not all clones. Of the missing ones, under half trace to an unresolved V gene in checked studies; the others have no known cause. The V and J calls and clone size are taken from that table; D and trimming were inferred from the DNA. Present in this sample are some 45,000 clones, approximately 91% of which were seen just once. The ten largest make up approximately 15% of the sample.

The collaborating institutions used their own protocols to collect whole blood in K2EDTA tubes. Collaborator samples were shipped for TCRbeta analysis as frozen whole blood, isolated PBMCs, or DNA extracted from either sample type. The data stem from a study of blood T cell repertoires in COVID-19 (dated by TCRdb to the early 2020s). Background for the entire study: Samples from collaborators originated in the United States, Italy and Spain and spanned both the acute and convalescent phases of COVID-19. The dataset comprised deeply sampled blood TCRbeta repertoires from subjects exposed to, actively infected with, or recovered from COVID-19. Where available, HLA class I and class II types were obtained from metadata supplied by the sample provider rather than from assay-based typing. Samples came from the ongoing ImmuneRACE study (first 160 participants) plus 1,254 subjects from 6 global collaborators. A de-identified subject ID, COVID-19 status, age in years and sex were almost always included in the sample metadata. The material from the prospective study consisted of cDNA or gDNA derived from T cells, B-cell-depleted T cells, or PBMCs. A freely available public database, intended as a resource for researchers studying the immune response to SARS-CoV-2, is where the repertoires were released.

The paper's findings and limits, for the study overall: How much clinical and demographic metadata was included differed by source and by participant, and the metadata was provided uncurated.

Trimmed from V: 5 bases; trimmed from J: 10 bases; junction bases lacking a gene match: 4. The CDR3, from cysteine to phenylalanine, totals 11 residues. The read is trimmed to its CDR3 DNA, 33 bases read in frame from base 1. Recombination connected TRBV12-3 or TRBV12-4 to TRBJ1-2, with 7 junctional bases fitting TRBD1. The sequencing input was peripheral blood. This clonotype was obtained from a human donor in a cohort sampled during active COVID-19. The sequence in DNA is TGTGCCAGCAGTCCCAGGGGGATCTACACCTTC. Translated, this gives CASSPRGIYTF.